The 2 T cell receptor beta chains reported below all come from one sample, sequenced in a study of blood T cell repertoires in COVID-19. Here immunoSEQ multiplex PCR was the method, and the copy in TCRdb shows in-frame clones only, minus some. The sample includes under 250,000 clones, 75% to 90% of them seen just once. Sequenced sample: peripheral blood. Receptors were obtained from a woman between 40 and 55 years old with acute or convalescent COVID-19.

In this sample, this clone turned up once. J is TRBJ2-7 and V is TRBV4-1, with a weak D call TRBD1 (8 bases). CDR1 is MGHRA and CDR2 is YSYEKL in the germline V gene. There are 13 residues in the CDR3. V gave up 3 bases and J gave up 6 bases, with 12 bases separating them. The CDR3: CASSHTGGGEQYV. CDR3 nucleotides: TGCGCCAGCAGCCATACAGGGGGGGGCGAGCAGTACGTC.

In its sample, this clone was seen a few times. The rearrangement uses TRBV3-1 (or the pseudogene TRBV3-2) and TRBJ2-3; 10 bases map to TRBD2. This CDR3 is 17 amino acids long. The V and J ends lost 5 bases and 9 bases, in that order; junction bases with no gene match: 17. The germline V gene has CDR1 LGHDT and CDR2 YNNKEL (reference sequence). The CDR3 region has the DNA TGTGCCAGCAGCGAAAGAAGGAAGCGGGGGGGCAGTTACACGCAGTATTTT. Translating it yields CASSERRKRGGSYTQYF.